This is a list of T cell receptor beta chains from one sample in a study of cytotoxic CD8 clonotypes in ibrutinib-treated CLL. Some clones are missing from TCRdb's copy, which holds only in-frame ones; the method was immunoSEQ multiplex PCR. Of about 120,000 clones in the sample, approximately 56% were seen once. Sample: PBMCs, taken after 24 months of ibrutinib treatment. All receptors come from a human donor with chronic lymphocytic leukemia. Each CDR3 is given with its conserved first and last residue. The D gene is left open where the match is weak. Only some rows state a clone size, as once, few, many or a class for expanded clones.

j_call v_call clone_size d_call cdr3_aa cdr3_nt
TRBJ1-6 TRBV9 few . CASSVSGVQNSPLHF TGTGCCAGCAGCGTATCAGGGGTGCAGAATTCACCCCTCCACTTT
TRBJ2-1 TRBV6-5 . . CASRRGFDSYNEQFF TGTGCCAGCAGGAGGGGTTTCGACTCCTACAATGAGCAGTTCTTC
TRBJ2-6 TRBV18 . . CASSPLGGSSSGANVLTF TGTGCCAGCTCACCACTGGGGGGCTCCAGCTCTGGGGCCAACGTCCTGACTTTC
TRBJ1-5 TRBV7-2 . TRBD1 CASSPRGTGLGNQPQHF TGTGCCAGCAGCCCACGCGGGACAGGGCTTGGCAATCAGCCCCAGCATTTT
TRBJ2-6 TRBV7-3 . . CASSLTLGGGANVLTF TGTGCCAGCAGCTTAACTCTTGGGGGCGGGGCCAACGTCCTGACTTTC
TRBJ2-2 TRBV5-4 once TRBD2 CASSFLAGGPKNTGELFF TGTGCCAGCAGCTTTCTAGCGGGGGGTCCGAAGAACACCGGGGAGCTGTTTTTT
TRBJ1-2 TRBV11-3 . . CASSIHGGSYGYTF TGTGCCAGCAGCATCCATGGGGGGTCATATGGCTACACCTTC
TRBJ2-7 TRBV7-9 . TRBD2 CASSGREAGFSYEQYF TGTGCCAGCAGCGGTCGGGAAGCGGGGTTTTCCTACGAGCAGTACTTC
TRBJ1-2 TRBV25-1 . . CASSTGSRFDSNYGYTF TGTGCCAGCAGCACAGGGAGCCGCTTTGATTCTAACTATGGCTACACCTTC
TRBJ2-5 TRBV4-1 . TRBD2 CASSQEGPAGPASSQYF TGCGCCAGCAGCCAAGAGGGTCCAGCGGGGCCAGCGAGTTCCCAGTACTTC
TRBJ1-5 TRBV27 few . CASRAGSNQPQHF TGTGCCAGCAGGGCAGGGAGCAATCAGCCCCAGCATTTT
TRBJ1-6 TRBV10-1 few . CASSETGWNSPLHF TGCGCCAGCAGTGAGACAGGATGGAATTCACCCCTCCACTTT
TRBJ2-1 TRBV5-1 once TRBD2 CASSLWPQRGDRNEQFF TGCGCCAGCAGCTTGTGGCCCCAGCGGGGGGACCGGAATGAGCAGTTCTTC
TRBJ2-2 TRBV5-1 few . CASSLSPGDTGELFF TGCGCCAGCAGCTTGTCCCCCGGGGACACCGGGGAGCTGTTTTTT
TRBJ1-1 TRBV11-3 . . CASSLSLRVNTEAFF TGTGCCAGCAGCTTGTCCCTCAGGGTGAACACTGAAGCTTTCTTT
TRBJ1-5 TRBV7-2 many . CASSLSQGGQPQHF TGTGCCAGCAGCTTAAGTCAGGGAGGTCAGCCCCAGCATTTT
TRBJ2-7 TRBV5-1 many . CASRSDGYEQYF TGCGCCAGCAGATCCGACGGCTACGAGCAGTACTTC
TRBJ2-1 TRBV7-2 . . CASSPNHNEQFF TGTGCCAGCAGCCCTAACCACAATGAGCAGTTCTTC
TRBJ2-5 TRBV5-1 . . CASSLAGRVETQYF TGCGCCAGCAGCTTGGCGGGCAGGGTAGAGACCCAGTACTTC
TRBJ1-1 TRBV5-1 . TRBD1 CASSRTGGQNTEAFF TGCGCCAGCAGCAGAACAGGGGGACAGAACACTGAAGCTTTCTTT
TRBJ2-7 TRBV29-1 . . CSVEASGRPYEQYF TGCAGCGTTGAAGCCAGCGGCAGGCCCTACGAGCAGTACTTC
TRBJ2-5 TRBV14 . . CASSQEGQQETQYF TGTGCCAGCAGCCAAGAAGGACAGCAAGAGACCCAGTACTTC
TRBJ2-6 TRBV25-1 few TRBD2 CASRRGAGYSGANVLTF TGTGCCAGCAGGCGGGGGGCAGGATACTCTGGGGCCAACGTCCTGACTTTC